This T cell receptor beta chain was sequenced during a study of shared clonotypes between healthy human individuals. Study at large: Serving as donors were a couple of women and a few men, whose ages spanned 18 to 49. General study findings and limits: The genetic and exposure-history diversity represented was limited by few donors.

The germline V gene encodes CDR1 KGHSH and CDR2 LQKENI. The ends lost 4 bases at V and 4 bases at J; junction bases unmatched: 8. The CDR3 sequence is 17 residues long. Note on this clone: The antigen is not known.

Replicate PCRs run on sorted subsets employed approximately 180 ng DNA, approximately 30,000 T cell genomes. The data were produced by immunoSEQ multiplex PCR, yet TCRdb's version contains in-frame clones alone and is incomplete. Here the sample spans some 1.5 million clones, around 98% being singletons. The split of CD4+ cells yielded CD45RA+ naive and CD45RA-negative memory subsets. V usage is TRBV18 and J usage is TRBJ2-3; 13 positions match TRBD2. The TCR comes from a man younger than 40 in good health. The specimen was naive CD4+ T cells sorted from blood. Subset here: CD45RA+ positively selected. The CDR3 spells CASSLDGTSGKADTQYF. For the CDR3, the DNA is TGTGCCAGCTCACTAGACGGGACTAGCGGGAAGGCAGATACGCAGTATTTT.